The 18 T cell receptor beta chains reported below all come from one sample, sequenced in a study of T cell clonality in common variable immunodeficiency. TCRdb's table, derived via immunoSEQ multiplex PCR, lists solely in-frame clones and lacks some. Sampling found 45,000 to 55,000 clones, none seen once. Specimen: peripheral blood mononuclear cells. The receptors were gathered from a person aged 18 to 75 in good health.

There are a few counts of this clone. The read ends 3 residues shy of where the CDR3 ends; the end is completed using the germline J gene. V and J are TRBV19 and TRBJ1-5; 7 nucleotides match TRBD1. Germline trimming cut 7 bases from V and 5 bases from J; bases unmatched to any gene: 8. The germline V gene encodes CDR1 LNHDA and CDR2 SQIVND (reference sequence). This CDR3 has 14 residues. Here the CDR3 reads CASTGDSVYQPQHF. CDR3 bases read: TGTGCCAGTACGGGGGACAGTGTATATCAGCCC.

This clone was seen repeatedly, ten times or more. The read finishes 3 residues shy of the CDR3 end, and the germline J gene is used to complete it. The chain combines TRBV5-1 with TRBJ1-3; D is unclear. Trimming pared 0 bases from V and 4 bases from J, leaving 8 bases between. This CDR3 has 14 residues. From germline, CDR1 is SGHRS and CDR2 YFSETQ. The sequenced CDR3 bases are TGCGCCAGCAGCTTGGCCGCCAGGGGAAACACC. This translates into CASSLAARGNT. The complete CDR3 sequence is CASSLAARGNTIYF.

This clone was counted many times. Incomplete CDR3 DNA: TGTGCCAGCAGTTCGGGAGGGGACTACGAG. Its translation is CASSSGGDYE. The CDR3 reads in full as CASSSGGDYEQYF. V and J are TRBV12-3 or TRBV12-4 and TRBJ2-7; 8 bases align to TRBD2. Read sequence stops 3 residues before the CDR3 end, and the germline J gene provides the missing end. There are 13 residues in the CDR3. V lost 4 bases to trimming and J lost 3 bases; unmatched junction nucleotides: 2.

Many counts were recorded for this clone. The missing CDR3 end, 3 residues past where the read stops, is filled in from the germline J gene. This chain links TRBV5-6 with TRBJ2-1; 7 bases map to TRBD2. V was pared by 3 bases and J by 8 bases, with 5 bases of the junction left unmatched. Germline CDR1 and CDR2: SGHDT and YYEEEE. This CDR3 region has 13 residues. The CDR3 DNA, read in part, is TGTGCCAGCAGCTCGTTCCTAGCGGATGAG. Translating it yields CASSSFLADE. The full CDR3 is CASSSFLADEQFF.

This clone was detected ten times or more. Read sequence stops 3 residues before the CDR3 end, and the germline J gene provides the missing end. The V call is TRBV7-2, the J call TRBJ2-7; 7 bases map to TRBD1. CDR3 length: 15 residues. With V trimmed by 2 bases and J by 2 bases, 6 bases remained unmatched. Germline V gene lookup returns CDR1 SGHTA and CDR2 FQGNSA. CDR3: CASSLKGQSTYEQYF. The part of the CDR3 DNA that was read is TGTGCCAGCAGCTTAAAGGGACAGAGTACCTACGAG.

This clone was seen many times. The sequenced fragment ends 3 residues before the CDR3 boundary, so the rest is inferred from the germline J gene. The V and J genes are TRBV18 and TRBJ2-7; TRBD2 aligns across 9 bases. The CDR3 covers 14 residues. CDR1 and CDR2 from the germline V gene are KGHSH and LQKENI. Trimming took 2 bases from V and 1 from J; bases not matched to a gene: 0. Partial CDR3 DNA: TGTGCCAGCTCACCAAGCGGGAGGTCCTACGAG. Amino acids: CASSPSGRSYE. In full, the CDR3 is CASSPSGRSYEQYF.

This clone was found many times. The read finishes 3 residues shy of the CDR3 end, and the germline J gene is used to complete it. The rearrangement links TRBV19 to TRBJ2-1; 8 nucleotides line up with TRBD1. CDR1 and CDR2 from the germline V gene are LNHDA and SQIVND (reference sequence). Unmatched junction bases numbered 4, after V lost 8 bases and J lost 4 bases. The CDR3 is made up of 13 amino acids. The part of the CDR3 DNA that was read is TGTGCCAGTCAGGGGGCGACTTACAATGAG. Translating it yields CASQGATYNE. The CDR3 reads in full as CASQGATYNEQFF.

This clone was picked up many times. The sequenced fragment ends 3 residues before the CDR3 boundary, so the rest is inferred from the germline J gene. The chain is built from TRBV5-1 and TRBJ2-1, with 7 bases that match TRBD2. The CDR3 spans 16 residues. Per the germline V gene, CDR1 is SGHRS and CDR2 is YFSETQ. The V segment lost 5 bases and the J segment 5 bases; nucleotides outside the gene matches: 13. CDR3 bases read: TGCGCCAGCAGTCTTTATCCGGGACTACAGAACAATGAG. Translated, it gives CASSLYPGLQNNE. The whole CDR3 region reads CASSLYPGLQNNEQFF. The variable domain in full, with the rest retrieved from reference TRBV5-1 and TRBJ2-1, is KAGVTQTPRYLIKTRGQQVTLSCSPISGHRSVSWYQQTPGQGLQFLFEYFSETQRNKGNFPGRFSGRQFSNSRSEMNVSTLELGDSALYLCASSLYPGLQNNEQFFGPGTRLTVL.

Many counts were recorded for this clone. Coverage ceases 3 residues before the CDR3 finishes, and the germline J gene fills in the end. V usage is TRBV6-2 or TRBV6-3 and J usage is TRBJ2-3; the match to TRBD2 covers 8 bases. V dropped 6 bases and J dropped 8; count of bases not matched to a gene: 10. The CDR3 covers 14 residues. Germline V gene data show CDR1 as MNHEY and CDR2 as SVGEGT. The CDR3 sequence: CASRSGGNDLTQYF. CDR3 DNA (partial): TGTGCCAGCAGAAGCGGGGGAAACGACCTTACG.

In its sample, this clone was seen many times. The read finishes 3 residues shy of the CDR3 end, and the germline J gene is used to complete it. The chain combines TRBV6-1 with TRBJ2-2; D unclear. Deletions cut 1 base from V and 0 bases from J, with 6 bases between. The germline CDR1 and CDR2 sequences are MNHNS and SASEGT. CDR3 length equals 15 residues. CDR3 DNA, as far as it was read: TGTGCCAGCAGTGAAGTGTTCTCGAACACCGGGGAG. This gives the protein CASSEVFSNTGE. The whole CDR3 sequence reads CASSEVFSNTGELFF.

Worth noting for this clone: Sequencing ends 3 residues short of the CDR3 end; the germline J gene provides the rest. The J gene is TRBJ2-7, the V gene TRBV11-3; 9 positions match TRBD2. Germline V lookup: CDR1 SGHNT, CDR2 YENEEA. Unmatched junction bases numbered 7, after V lost 4 bases and J lost 3 bases. The CDR3 loop spans 15 amino acids. CDR3 bases read: TGTGCCAGCAGCTCTACGACTAGCGGTTACTACGAG. Translation gives CASSSTTSGYYE. The entire CDR3 reads CASSSTTSGYYEQYF.

In its sample, this clone was seen many times. CDR3 DNA (partial): TGTGCCAGCAGCTTAGGGCGGGAGGATGAG. It specifies CASSLGREDE. The full-length CDR3 reads as CASSLGREDEQFF. The genes are TRBV7-9 and TRBJ2-1; 8 positions agree with TRBD2. The read comes to an end 3 residues before the CDR3 does, leaving the germline J gene to fill in the end. With V trimmed by 1 base and J by 8 bases, 1 base remained unmatched. The CDR3 length is 13 residues. The germline V gene encodes CDR1 SEHNR and CDR2 FQNEAQ (reference sequence).

This clone was seen at least ten times. The read gets to within 3 residues of the CDR3 end, and the germline J gene fills in the rest. V and J are TRBV18 and TRBJ1-5, with 7 bases identical to TRBD1. Per germline, CDR1 KGHSH and CDR2 LQKENI. The CDR3 is 17 residues long. V was pared by 3 bases and J by 7 bases, with 15 bases of the junction left unmatched. CDR3 sequence: CASSPSAWAGGRQPQHF. CDR3 bases read: TGTGCCAGCTCACCCTCAGCCTGGGCAGGGGGAAGACAGCCC.

In this sample, this clone turned up many times. The CDR3 extends 3 residues past the end of the read, so its final part is completed from the germline J gene. This rearrangement joins TRBV2 to TRBJ2-6, with 8 positions matching TRBD2. CDR1 is SNHLY, CDR2 FYNNEI, per germline. This CDR3 comprises 14 residues. The junction had 5 bases not matched to a gene; V was cut back by 11 bases and J by 2 bases. CDR3 amino acids: CAARRGAGANVLTF. The DNA read from the CDR3 is TGTGCCGCTCGGCGGGGGGCTGGGGCCAACGTC.

Ten or more counts support this clone. The read comes to an end 3 residues before the CDR3 does, leaving the germline J gene to fill in the end. The chain uses TRBV19 and TRBJ2-3; weak D call: TRBD2 (5 bases). The CDR3 is 18 amino acids. Trimming took 3 bases from V and 0 from J, leaving 19 bases between them. CDR1 LNHDA and CDR2 SQIVND come from the germline V gene (reference sequence). The CDR3 reads CASSISFRLPTSTDTQYF. Partial CDR3 DNA: TGTGCCAGTAGTATCAGCTTCCGACTACCTACTAGCACAGATACG.

This clone has more than one count but fewer than ten. The CDR3 extends 3 residues past the end of the read, so its final part is completed from the germline J gene. Other DNA sequences in the sample encode the same CDR3. The chain couples TRBV7-2 to TRBJ2-1; D is unclear. The CDR3 consists of 15 residues. CDR1 is SGHTA and CDR2 is FQGNSA in the germline V gene. Trimming took 5 bases from V and 5 from J, leaving 16 bases between them. CDR3 sequence: CASSARGQENNEQFF. The CDR3 DNA, read in part, is TGTGCCAGCAGCGCCCGTGGGCAGGAAAACAATGAG.

Points on this clone: The read gets to within 3 residues of the CDR3 end, and the germline J gene fills in the rest. The chain carries TRBV7-9 and TRBJ1-2, with D maybe TRBD1 (6 bases). Germline V lookup: CDR1 SEHNR, CDR2 FQNEAQ (reference sequence). CDR3 length: 13 residues. The sequenced part of the CDR3 DNA is TGTGCCAGCAGAACCCCTAACTCAGGGGAC. Translating gives CASRTPNSGD. The full CDR3 protein is CASRTPNSGDYTF.

The sample holds many counts of this clone. The read ends 3 residues early relative to the CDR3; the germline J gene fills the gap. The chain is built from TRBV10-1 and TRBJ2-7, with 10 nucleotides matching TRBD2. CDR1 is WNHNN, CDR2 SYGVQD, per germline (reference sequence). The junction had 3 bases not matched to a gene; V was cut back by 4 bases and J by 6 bases. This CDR3 spans 13 amino acids. The CDR3 spells CASSGTSGGEQYF. Incomplete CDR3 DNA: TGCGCCAGCAGTGGGACTAGCGGTGGCGAG.